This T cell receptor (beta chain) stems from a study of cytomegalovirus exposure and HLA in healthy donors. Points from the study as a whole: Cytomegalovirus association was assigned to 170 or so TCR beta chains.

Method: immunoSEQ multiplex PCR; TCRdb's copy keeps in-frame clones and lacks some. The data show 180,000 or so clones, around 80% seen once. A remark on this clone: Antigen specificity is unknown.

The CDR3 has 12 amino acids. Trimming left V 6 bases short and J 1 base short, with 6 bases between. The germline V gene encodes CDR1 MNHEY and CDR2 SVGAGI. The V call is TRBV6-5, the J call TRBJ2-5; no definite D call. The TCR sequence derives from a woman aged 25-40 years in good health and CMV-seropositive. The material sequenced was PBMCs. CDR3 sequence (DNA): TGTGCCAGCAGAGCCCTCCAAGAGACCCAGTACTTC. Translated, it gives CASRALQETQYF.